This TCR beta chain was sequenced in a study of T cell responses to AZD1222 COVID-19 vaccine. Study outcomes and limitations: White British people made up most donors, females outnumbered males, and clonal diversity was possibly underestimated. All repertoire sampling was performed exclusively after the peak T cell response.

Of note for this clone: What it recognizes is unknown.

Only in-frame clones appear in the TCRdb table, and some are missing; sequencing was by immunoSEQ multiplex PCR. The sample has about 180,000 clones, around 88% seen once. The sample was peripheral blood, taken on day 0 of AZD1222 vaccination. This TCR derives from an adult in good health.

This CDR3 reads CASSLLGRLTSTDTQYF. Written as DNA, the CDR3 is TGCGCCAGCAGCTTGTTAGGCAGGTTAACTAGCACAGATACGCAGTATTTT. The chain combines TRBV5-1 with TRBJ2-3; D ambiguous. Looked up from germline, CDR1 is SGHRS and CDR2 is YFSETQ. The CDR3 contains 17 residues. V lost 1 base to trimming and J lost 0 bases, with 15 bases between them.